This T cell receptor beta chain was sequenced during a study of blood T cell repertoires in COVID-19. Study-wide context: Samples representing acute and convalescent COVID-19 were sourced from the United States, Italy and Spain.

Recruits, aged roughly 18 to 90 years, lived in 20 to 30 US areas. Per the original data handling: Amplification of reference gene primers provided the estimated nucleated cell counts. Profiled with immunoSEQ multiplex PCR; TCRdb holds only in-frame clones, not every one. Clonal size and the V and J genes are those of that table, whereas D and trimming came from the DNA. The sample has under 500,000 clones; about 90% are singletons. Trimming shortened V by 4 bases and J by 7 bases, and 10 bases separated the two germline ends. The CDR3 has 12 amino acids. Looked up from germline, CDR1 is SQVTM and CDR2 is ANQGSEA.

The receptor was isolated from a woman between 18 and 29 years old with acute COVID-19. J is TRBJ2-2 and V is TRBV29-1; perhaps TRBD1 as D (5 bases). The specimen was PBMCs or T cells enriched from blood (not recorded which). CDR3 sequence reads: CSVVGPVGELFF. CDR3 DNA sequence: TGCAGCGTTGTGGGGCCCGTCGGGGAGCTGTTTTTT.